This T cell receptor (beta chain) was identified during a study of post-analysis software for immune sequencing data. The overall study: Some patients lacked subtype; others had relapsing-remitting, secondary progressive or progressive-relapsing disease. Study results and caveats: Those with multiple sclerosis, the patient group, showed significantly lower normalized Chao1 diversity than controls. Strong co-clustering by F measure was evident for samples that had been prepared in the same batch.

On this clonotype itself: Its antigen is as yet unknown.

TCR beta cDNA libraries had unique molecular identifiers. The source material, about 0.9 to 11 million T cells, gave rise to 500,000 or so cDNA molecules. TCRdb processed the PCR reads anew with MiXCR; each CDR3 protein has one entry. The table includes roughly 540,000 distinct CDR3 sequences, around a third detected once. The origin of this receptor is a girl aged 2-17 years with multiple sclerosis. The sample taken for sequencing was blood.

The CDR3, as DNA: TGCAGTACCCGACGGGGGGGCAATACAGATACGCAGTATTTT. The encoded protein is CSTRRGGNTDTQYF. The chain is built from TRBV20-1 and TRBJ2-3, with 8 bases identical to TRBD2. The germline CDR1 and CDR2 sequences are DFQATT and SNEGSKA (reference sequence). The CDR3 contains 14 residues. With V trimmed by 8 bases and J by 3 bases, 10 bases remained unmatched.